This T cell receptor beta chain was obtained from a study of cytomegalovirus exposure and HLA in healthy donors. 60 Vbeta and 13 Jbeta primers were used in PCR. Authors' methods: The authors later counted roughly 87 million unique TCR beta chains, some 10 million of them shared. TCRdb's copy holds only in-frame clones and misses some; the assay was immunoSEQ multiplex PCR. The V and J calls and clone size are taken from that table; D and trimming were inferred from the DNA. The table has under 75,000 clones, 86% seen once. Germline V gene lookup returns CDR1 SGHAT and CDR2 FQNNGV. The CDR3 sequence is 17 residues long. J gave up 2 bases and V 0 bases, and 10 bases lay outside the gene matches.

The origin of this receptor is a woman aged 25 to 45 in good health and CMV-seronegative. The sequenced material came from PBMCs. This chain uses TRBV11-2 with TRBJ2-7; 7 bases align to TRBD1. The CDR3 here is CASSLDLGQMMPYEQYF. In DNA, the CDR3 is TGTGCCAGCAGCTTAGATCTGGGACAGATGATGCCCTACGAGCAGTACTTC.